This T cell receptor (beta chain) was captured in a study of CD8+ T cells in alopecia areata. V was trimmed by 4 bases and J by 5 bases, leaving 12 bases between them. The CDR3 has 13 residues. Germline CDR1 reads SGHRS; CDR2 reads YFSETQ. Investigators isolated RNA and reverse transcribed it into cDNA to act as the sequencing template. The data were produced by immunoSEQ multiplex PCR, yet TCRdb's version contains in-frame clones alone and is incomplete. The table records 180,000 or so clones, nearly 60% of them present only once. Treatment specified: oral pan-JAK inhibitor, 5-10 mg twice daily. Peripheral blood and lesional scalp punch biopsies were taken from alopecia areata patients. This clone came up a few times.

Sample: CD4+ T cells sorted from blood, taken at week 24, from a patient treated with tofacitinib. The TCR was taken from a human donor with alopecia areata. V usage is TRBV5-1 and J usage is TRBJ2-5, with D possibly being TRBD1 (6 bases). CDR3 protein: CASSQGWVETQYF. The CDR3, as DNA: TGCGCCAGCAGCCAGGGGTGGGTTGAGACCCAGTACTTC.